This entry lists 32 T cell receptor beta chains sequenced from one sample in a study of cytomegalovirus exposure and HLA in healthy donors. Vbeta (60) and Jbeta (13) primers were used in the PCR. Sequencing was performed with immunoSEQ multiplex PCR; in TCRdb, only in-frame clones are kept and a portion is missing. The sample records about 140,000 clones, approximately 73% being singletons. The sequenced material came from PBMCs. These receptor sequences come from a woman aged 40 to 50 in good health and CMV-seronegative.

The chain is built from TRBV4-1 and TRBJ2-1, with TRBD2 identical over 7 bases. Germline CDR1 MGHRA, CDR2 YSYEKL. CDR3 length: 17 amino acids. V dropped 0 bases and J dropped 0; count of bases not matched to a gene: 5. The CDR3: CASSQETSKSSYNEQFF. The DNA of the CDR3 is TGCGCCAGCAGCCAAGAGACTAGCAAGAGCTCCTACAATGAGCAGTTCTTC.

J is TRBJ2-1 and V is TRBV9, with 9 bases identical to TRBD2. Losses at the gene ends were 0 bases for V and 4 bases for J; bases not matched to a gene: 5. Germline CDR1 SGDLS, CDR2 YYNGEE. CDR3 length equals 16 residues. The CDR3 bases are TGTGCCAGCAGCGTAGGGGGACTAGCTCTTTACAATGAGCAGTTCTTC. Translating it yields CASSVGGLALYNEQFF. The full variable domain, rest sourced from reference TRBV9 and TRBJ2-1, is DSGVTQTPKHLITATGQRVTLRCSPRSGDLSVYWYQQSLDQGLQFLIQYYNGEERAKGNILERFSAQQFPDLHSELNLSSLELGDSALYFCASSVGGLALYNEQFFGPGTRLTVL.

This chain connects TRBV19 to TRBJ1-1, with D perhaps TRBD1 (6 bases). The V and J ends lost 1 base and 2 bases respectively, with 11 bases between them. Per germline, CDR1 LNHDA and CDR2 SQIVND (reference sequence). This CDR3 contains 15 residues. CDR3 in amino acids: CASSIGAGVNTEAFF. CDR3 nucleotides: TGTGCCAGTAGTATAGGGGCAGGGGTAAACACTGAAGCTTTCTTT.

This clone was observed once. The rearrangement joins TRBV5-4 to TRBJ2-3, with TRBD2 matching 11 bases. Per the germline V gene, CDR1 is SGHNT and CDR2 is YYREEE (reference sequence). This CDR3 is built from 17 residues. Trimming at V came to 4 bases and at J to 0 bases, leaving 7 bases not matched to a gene. Here the CDR3 DNA reads TGTGCCAGCAGCCTAAGACTAGCGGGGACTAGCACAGATACGCAGTATTTT. As protein: CASSLRLAGTSTDTQYF. The whole variable domain, filled in from reference TRBV5-4 and TRBJ2-3, reads ETGVTQSPTHLIKTRGQQVTLRCSSQSGHNTVSWYQQALGQGPQFIFQYYREEENGRGNFPPRFSGLQFPNYSSELNVNALELDDSALYLCASSLRLAGTSTDTQYFGPGTRLTVL.

The rearrangement joins TRBV2 to TRBJ1-2, with D possibly TRBD1 on 6 matching bases. The CDR3 loop spans 14 amino acids. Trimming shortened V by 3 bases and J by 2 bases, and 10 bases separated the two germline ends. CDR1 is SNHLY and CDR2 is FYNNEI in the germline V gene. This CDR3 reads CASSDGGPNYGYTF. Written as DNA, the CDR3 is TGTGCCAGCAGTGATGGGGGCCCGAACTATGGCTACACCTTC.

The rearrangement uses TRBV1 and TRBJ2-3; the table's TRBD2 call for D was not verified on the DNA. TRBV1 is recorded as a pseudogene. The CDR3 sequence is 17 residues long. The CDR3 sequence is CTSSLKRLAGEGDTQYF. The CDR3 DNA follows: TGCACCAGCAGCCTCAAACGACTAGCGGGGGAGGGAGATACGCAGTATTTT.

The chain joins TRBV7-9 to TRBJ1-2, with 7 bases aligning to TRBD1. Germline V CDR1 and CDR2: SEHNR, FQNEAQ (reference sequence). V trimming: 5 bases; J trimming: 13 bases; junction bases outside the gene matches: 7. This CDR3 comprises 11 residues. The CDR3 sequence is CASSGGGVLTF. The CDR3 coding sequence is TGTGCCAGCAGCGGAGGGGGCGTACTCACCTTC.

This sequence joins TRBV7-3 and TRBJ2-3; 11 bases fit TRBD2. The CDR3 spans 15 residues. Germline V CDR1 and CDR2: SGHTA, FQGTGA. The ends lost 5 bases at V and 4 bases at J; junction bases unmatched: 5. The CDR3 DNA is TGTGCCAGCAGCCCGACTAGCGGGGTGGCAGATACGCAGTATTTT. Protein: CASSPTSGVADTQYF.

The V call is TRBV28, the J call TRBJ1-5; 9 nucleotides match TRBD1. Germline values: CDR1 MDHEN, CDR2 SYDVKM. The trim removed 6 bases at V and 5 bases at J, leaving 5 bases unmatched. The CDR3 covers 14 residues. The CDR3 coding sequence is TGTGCCAGCAGCCGACAGGGGGGGTATCAGCCCCAGCATTTT. Translating gives CASSRQGGYQPQHF. The variable domain in full, with the rest retrieved from reference TRBV28 and TRBJ1-5, is DVKVTQSSRYLVKRTGEKVFLECVQDMDHENMFWYRQDPGLGLRLIYFSYDVKMKEKGDIPEGYSVSREKKERFSLILESASTNQTSMYLCASSRQGGYQPQHFGDGTRLSIL.

The chain combines TRBV4-1 with TRBJ1-5; the match to TRBD1 covers 7 bases. Germline V gives CDR1 MGHRA, CDR2 YSYEKL. After removal of 3 bases from V and 1 base from J, the junction contained 6 bases not matched to a gene. The CDR3 extends over 16 amino acids. In DNA, the CDR3 is TGCGCCAGCAGCCAGGGTACAGGGGCGAGCAATCAGCCCCAGCATTTT. Translation gives CASSQGTGASNQPQHF.

V is TRBV27 and J is TRBJ2-1, with a weak D call TRBD1 (6 bases). CDR1 MNHEY and CDR2 SMNVEV come from the germline V gene (reference sequence). The CDR3 consists of 16 residues. Between the trimmed V and J ends, which lost 0 bases and 8 bases, there was a span of 17 bases. CDR3: CASSLSIPGRGDEQFF. CDR3 DNA sequence: TGTGCCAGCAGTTTATCTATCCCCGGCAGGGGCGATGAGCAGTTCTTC.

This CDR3 is CASNRGLRTDTQYF. The CDR3 coding sequence is TGTGCCAGCAATCGGGGGTTAAGAACAGATACGCAGTATTTT. J is TRBJ2-3 and V is TRBV6-1, with D maybe TRBD2 (6 bases). With 7 bases removed from V and 3 bases from J, the gap between germline ends came to 14 bases. The CDR3 has 14 amino acids. From germline, CDR1 is MNHNS and CDR2 SASEGT.

The rearrangement uses TRBV28 and TRBJ2-1; D is perhaps TRBD2 (6 bases). The CDR3 is 16 amino acids. The V end lost 6 bases, the J end lost 4 bases, and 19 bases lay between the germline ends. The germline gives CDR1 MDHEN, CDR2 SYDVKM. For the CDR3, the DNA is TGTGCCAGCAGCACGCACGGGACGGGGAGGTACAATGAGCAGTTCTTC. Translated, it gives CASSTHGTGRYNEQFF.

This chain joins TRBV4-1 and TRBJ1-6; a possible D gene is TRBD1 (6 bases). This CDR3 contains 16 residues. CDR1 MGHRA and CDR2 YSYEKL come from the germline V gene. Deletions cut 3 bases from V and 5 bases from J, with 14 bases between. The CDR3 loop is CASSHNKDSHNSPLHF. CDR3 nucleotides: TGCGCCAGCAGCCATAATAAGGACAGTCATAATTCACCCCTCCACTTT.

The chain carries TRBV27 and TRBJ1-5; the match to TRBD1 covers 7 bases. The V gene end was trimmed by 6 bases and the J gene end by 1 base; junction bases not matched to a gene: 3. There are 14 residues in the CDR3. The germline CDR1 and CDR2 sequences are MNHEY and SMNVEV (reference sequence). The CDR3 DNA is TGTGCCAGCAGCCGACAGGGAAGCAATCAGCCCCAGCATTTT. Encoded protein: CASSRQGSNQPQHF.

There are a few counts of this clone. Written as DNA, the CDR3 is TGTGCCAGCAGTTTAAGCCCGTATAGCAATCAGCCCCAGCATTTT. Its translation: CASSLSPYSNQPQHF. V usage is TRBV27 and J usage is TRBJ1-5; D not certain. Germline V gene data show CDR1 as MNHEY and CDR2 as SMNVEV (reference sequence). Trimming took 2 bases from V and 0 from J, leaving 8 bases between them. This CDR3 spans 15 amino acids.

The V call is TRBV7-2, the J call TRBJ2-7; 7 positions agree with TRBD1. V shed 4 bases, J shed 1 base, and the junction held 4 bases outside the gene matches. The CDR3 extends over 14 amino acids. Germline CDR1 and CDR2: SGHTA and FQGNSA. As DNA, the CDR3 is TGTGCCAGCAGCTCTTGGACAGGATCCTACGAGCAGTACGTC. The encoded protein is CASSSWTGSYEQYV.

The V gene is TRBV6-5, the J gene TRBJ2-1, with 8 bases fitting TRBD2. The ends lost 8 bases at V and 5 bases at J; junction bases unmatched: 5. CDR1 is MNHEY, CDR2 SVGAGI, per germline. The CDR3 is made up of 13 amino acids. The DNA of the CDR3 is TGTGCCAGCGGGACTAGTGTCAACAATGAGCAGTTCTTC. This gives the protein CASGTSVNNEQFF.

This chain joins TRBV7-6 and TRBJ1-1; possibly TRBD1 for D (6 bases). The CDR3 is made up of 12 amino acids. From germline, CDR1 is SGHVS and CDR2 FNYEAQ. The V and J ends lost 1 base and 7 bases respectively, with 7 bases between them. CDR3 in amino acids: CASSLGGLEAFF. The DNA for the CDR3 is TGTGCCAGCAGCTTAGGGGGGCTTGAAGCTTTCTTT.

This chain connects TRBV27 to TRBJ1-1; 10 bases match TRBD1. Trimming took 2 bases from V and 7 from J; bases not matched to a gene: 10. The CDR3 is 16 amino acids. Germline V gene data show CDR1 as MNHEY and CDR2 as SMNVEV (reference sequence). CDR3 protein: CASSLISTGGHLEAFF. DNA of the CDR3: TGTGCCAGCAGTTTAATTTCGACAGGGGGCCATCTTGAAGCTTTCTTT.

This clone was counted a single time. This chain connects TRBV9 to TRBJ2-1; 8 positions match TRBD1. The junction had 8 bases not matched to a gene; V was cut back by 4 bases and J by 5 bases. Germline V gene data show CDR1 as SGDLS and CDR2 as YYNGEE. The CDR3 covers 15 residues. CDR3 DNA: TGTGCCAGCAGCCGAGGACAGGGTCTCGACAATGAGCAGTTCTTC. It encodes CASSRGQGLDNEQFF.

J is TRBJ2-1 and V is TRBV11-1, with D possibly matching TRBD1 (6 bases). V was clipped by 2 bases and J by 7 bases, with 12 bases between them. From germline, CDR1 is SGHAT and CDR2 FQDESV (reference sequence). The CDR3 is made up of 14 amino acids. The CDR3 reads CASSLNRVRNEQFF. The CDR3 DNA reads TGTGCCAGCAGCTTAAACAGGGTGAGGAATGAGCAGTTCTTC.

This clone came up once. V usage is TRBV30 and J usage is TRBJ1-2; 9 bases match TRBD1. V shed 0 bases, J shed 6 bases, and the junction held 20 bases outside the gene matches. Germline-derived CDR1 and CDR2 are GTSNPN and SVGIG (reference sequence). The CDR3 consists of 19 residues. The CDR3 nucleotides read TGTGCCTGGAGTGTGACCGGTACGAAAACCGGGACAGGGAGCAATGGCTACACCTTC. This sequence encodes CAWSVTGTKTGTGSNGYTF.

V is TRBV4-2 and J is TRBJ1-3, with D uncertain. V was clipped by 0 bases and J by 4 bases, with 10 bases between them. Germline lookup yields CDR1 LGHNA and CDR2 YNFKEQ. The CDR3 runs to 15 residues. The CDR3 protein is CASSQDRGPGNTIYF. As DNA, the CDR3 is TGTGCCAGCAGCCAAGATCGGGGTCCCGGAAACACCATATATTTT.

The chain links TRBV4-1 to TRBJ1-1; 7 bases line up with TRBD1. V was clipped by 1 base and J by 4 bases; unmatched bases: 6. The CDR3 spans 15 residues. CDR1 is MGHRA and CDR2 is YSYEKL in the germline V gene. The CDR3 sequence: CASSQGQGGATEAFF. DNA of the CDR3: TGCGCCAGCAGCCAAGGACAGGGTGGTGCCACTGAAGCTTTCTTT.

The rearrangement links TRBV28 to TRBJ1-2; D is uncertain. Germline V CDR1 and CDR2: MDHEN, SYDVKM. The length of the CDR3 is 13 residues. V was trimmed by 6 bases and J by 0 bases, leaving 8 bases between them. CDR3 sequence (DNA): TGTGCCAGCAGCAGGCCTCCTAACTATGGCTACACCTTC. The encoded protein is CASSRPPNYGYTF.

V gene TRBV7-3 combines with J gene TRBJ2-3; 12 positions agree with TRBD2. Unmatched junction bases numbered 6, after V lost 5 bases and J lost 9 bases. CDR1 and CDR2 (germline): SGHTA, FQGTGA. CDR3 size: 14 residues. The CDR3 DNA is TGTGCCAGCAGCCCTGGGACTAGCGGGTTAACGCAGTATTTT. Translated, it gives CASSPGTSGLTQYF.

The genes are TRBV27 and TRBJ2-5; 7 nucleotides match TRBD1. Gene TRBJ2-7 matches the end of the DNA better, so the J call may be wrong. Germline lookup yields CDR1 MNHEY and CDR2 SMNVEV (reference sequence). The CDR3 consists of 13 residues. CDR3 nucleotide sequence: TGTGCCAGCAGTTCAGACAGGGTAAACGAGCAGTACTTC. It encodes CASSSDRVNEQYF.

The chain combines TRBV27 with TRBJ2-3; 12 nucleotides agree with TRBD2. The CDR3 covers 18 residues. Germline CDR1 MNHEY, CDR2 SMNVEV (reference sequence). The ends lost 4 bases at V and 0 bases at J; junction bases unmatched: 8. In DNA, the CDR3 is TGTGCCAGCAGTTCACCTAGCGGGGGGGCTGGAAGCACAGATACGCAGTATTTT. This codes for CASSSPSGGAGSTDTQYF.

In this sample, this clone turned up once. V gene TRBV7-6 combines with J gene TRBJ2-1; a possible D gene is TRBD1 (5 bases). Germline CDR1 and CDR2: SGHVS and FNYEAQ. The CDR3 is made up of 14 amino acids. Trimming left V 1 base short and J 5 bases short, with 9 bases between. Written as DNA, the CDR3 is TGTGCCAGCAGCTTAGGTAACAGGAACAATGAGCAGTTCTTC. Protein product: CASSLGNRNNEQFF.

This clone was detected only a few times. The chain carries TRBV6-1 and TRBJ2-7; a possible D gene is TRBD1 (5 bases). There are 12 residues in the CDR3. The V gene lost 1 base and the J gene lost 6 bases, with 7 bases spanning the gap. CDR1 and CDR2 from the germline V gene are MNHNS and SASEGT. The CDR3 region has the DNA TGTGCCAGCAGTGAAGTAGGGGCCGAGCAGTACTTC. As protein: CASSEVGAEQYF.

This clone has more than one count but fewer than ten. J is TRBJ2-3 and V is TRBV2, with D possibly being TRBD1 (6 bases). The V and J ends lost 7 bases and 2 bases respectively, with 16 bases between them. The V gene's germline CDR1 is SNHLY and CDR2 FYNNEI. This CDR3 spans 15 amino acids. CDR3 bases: TGTGCCAGCACCTTCGACAGGTTCCCCACAGATACGCAGTATTTT. Protein: CASTFDRFPTDTQYF.